This T cell receptor beta chain was recorded in a study of shared clonotypes between healthy human individuals. V gave up 1 base and J gave up 0 bases, with 11 bases separating them. Germline CDR1 SGHDT, CDR2 YYEEEE. The CDR3 is 16 residues long. Assay used: immunoSEQ multiplex PCR; TCRdb lists only in-frame clones, some missing. Of about 680,000 clones in the sample, around 78% were seen once. Specimen: memory CD4+ T cells sorted from blood. Subset in this sample: CD45RA-negative fraction. The clonotype originates from a woman aged 25-40 years in good health. The V call is TRBV5-6, the J call TRBJ2-4, with D unclear. The CDR3 nucleotides read TGTGCCAGCAGCTTGTGGGCAGAACTAGCCAAAAACATTCAGTACTTC. This encodes CASSLWAELAKNIQYF.